This T cell receptor (beta chain) was sequenced in a study of beta chain features in type 1 diabetes. Findings and limits, study-wide: Possibly, sequencing cDNA over-represented cells that had high TCR expression levels. Whether HLA type influences TCRB rearrangement remained unresolved here.

Details on this clone: What it binds is not known.

Trimming removed 5 bases from V and 5 bases from J, with 18 bases in between. The length of the CDR3 is 16 residues. Germline CDR1 and CDR2: SGHAT and FQNNGV. Investigators reverse transcribed all isolated RNA, so they sequenced expressed TCRB transcripts. TCRdb's table, derived via immunoSEQ multiplex PCR, lists solely in-frame clones and lacks some. The profile shows 140,000 or so clones, more than 9% of them singletons. The V and J genes are TRBV11-2 and TRBJ1-4; tentatively, D is TRBD1 (5 bases). Sequenced sample: naive CD4+ T cells from blood. The TCR originated in a man aged 18 to 29 in good health. The CDR3 region has the DNA TGTGCCAGCAGCCGGGGGTCCGGGACGGGCAATGAAAAACTGTTTTTT. Amino acids: CASSRGSGTGNEKLFF.